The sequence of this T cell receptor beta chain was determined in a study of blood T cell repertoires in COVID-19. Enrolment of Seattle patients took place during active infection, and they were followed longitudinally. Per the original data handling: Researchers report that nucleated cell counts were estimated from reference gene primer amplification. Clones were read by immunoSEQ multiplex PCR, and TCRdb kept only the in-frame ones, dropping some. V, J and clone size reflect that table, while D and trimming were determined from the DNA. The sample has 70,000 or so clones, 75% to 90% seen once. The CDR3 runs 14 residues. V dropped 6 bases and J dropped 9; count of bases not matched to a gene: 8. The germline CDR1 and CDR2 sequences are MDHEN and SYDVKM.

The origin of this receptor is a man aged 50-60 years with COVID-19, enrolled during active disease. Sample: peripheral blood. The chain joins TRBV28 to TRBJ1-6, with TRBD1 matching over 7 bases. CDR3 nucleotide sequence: TGTGCCAGCAGCCCTGGACAGGAAGGTTCACCCCTCCACTTT. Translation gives CASSPGQEGSPLHF.